Following are 27 T cell receptor beta chains from one sample sequenced in a study of T cell responses to AZD1222 COVID-19 vaccine. Assay: immunoSEQ multiplex PCR; the TCRdb copy retains only in-frame clones and omits some. The sample contains 140,000 or so clones, roughly nine tenths of which appear only once. The input for sequencing was peripheral blood, taken 28 days after the second dose of the MenACWY control vaccine. The receptors were gathered from an adult who received the MenACWY meningococcal vaccine as a control.

The rearrangement joins TRBV6-5 to TRBJ1-1; D gene unclear. The CDR3 extends over 15 amino acids. CDR1 and CDR2 (germline): MNHEY, SVGAGI. The V end was cut by 0 bases, the J end by 4 bases, with 12 bases between. The CDR3 nucleotides are TGTGCCAGCAGTTACTCTGGCACCTTGGGCACTGAAGCTTTCTTT. Amino acids: CASSYSGTLGTEAFF.

This chain links TRBV6-6 with TRBJ1-6; D may be TRBD1 (5 bases). Germline V gene data show CDR1 as MNHNY and CDR2 as SVGAGI (reference sequence). The CDR3 length is 14 residues. Trimming removed 7 bases at V and 2 bases at J, with 9 bases between. The CDR3 nucleotides read TGTGCCAGCACGGGGCAGACCTATAATTCACCCCTCCACTTT. This encodes CASTGQTYNSPLHF.

This sequence joins TRBV3-1 (or the pseudogene TRBV3-2) and TRBJ2-3; perhaps TRBD1 as D (6 bases). Germline V gene lookup returns CDR1 LGHDT and CDR2 YNNKEL (reference sequence). Trimming stripped 5 bases from V and 6 bases from J, with 21 bases between. This CDR3 spans 16 amino acids. The CDR3 loop is CASSARDNNLGDTQYF. CDR3 nucleotides: TGTGCCAGCAGCGCTCGGGACAACAACCTTGGGGATACGCAGTATTTT.

The chain carries TRBV12-3 or TRBV12-4 and TRBJ2-2, with unresolved D. Trimming shortened V by 7 bases and J by 1 base, and 7 bases separated the two germline ends. CDR3 length: 13 amino acids. The CDR3 is CASIRENTGELFF. CDR3 sequence (DNA): TGTGCCAGCATCCGCGAGAACACCGGGGAGCTGTTTTTT.

This rearrangement joins TRBV3-1 (or the pseudogene TRBV3-2) to TRBJ1-2; D unclear. Trimming left V 0 bases short and J 5 bases short, with 7 bases between. Germline CDR1 reads LGHDT; CDR2 reads YNNKEL (reference sequence). This CDR3 comprises 13 residues. CDR3 residues: CASSQDGVYGYTF. The CDR3 bases are TGTGCCAGCAGCCAAGATGGCGTATATGGCTACACCTTC.

This clone has just one count. The CDR3 sequence is CASSYSQENYGYTF. In nucleotides, the CDR3 is TGTGCCAGCAGTTACAGCCAGGAAAACTATGGCTACACCTTC. V usage is TRBV6-2 or TRBV6-3 and J usage is TRBJ1-2, with unresolved D. CDR3 length equals 14 residues. The V gene's germline CDR1 is MNHEY and CDR2 SVGEGT. V dropped 2 bases and J dropped 2 bases, with 9 bases sitting between them.

The chain employs TRBV19 and TRBJ2-1, with D maybe TRBD1 (6 bases). V was shortened by 3 bases and J by 6 bases, with 12 bases between the two germline ends. Germline CDR1 reads LNHDA; CDR2 reads SQIVND (reference sequence). This CDR3 has 14 amino acids. The CDR3: CASSIRSDSNEQFF. CDR3 coding DNA: TGTGCCAGTAGTATTCGGTCGGACAGCAATGAGCAGTTCTTC.

The gene calls are TRBV5-4 and TRBJ1-5; 10 nucleotides align to TRBD1. This CDR3 region has 15 residues. Unmatched junction bases numbered 3, after V lost 3 bases and J lost 3 bases. Germline V gene sequence: CDR1 SGHNT, CDR2 YYREEE (reference sequence). The CDR3 is CASSSGTGDNQPQHF. The CDR3 nucleotides are TGTGCCAGCAGCTCCGGGACAGGGGACAATCAGCCCCAGCATTTT.

The V and J genes are TRBV11-2 and TRBJ2-1; 7 positions agree with TRBD2. The V and J ends lost 0 bases and 7 bases, in that order; junction bases with no gene match: 6. The CDR3 is 15 residues long. Germline assignment: CDR1 SGHAT and CDR2 FQNNGV. The chain's CDR3 is CASSLERGSLNEQFF. The CDR3 nucleotides are TGTGCCAGCAGCTTAGAACGCGGGAGTTTGAATGAGCAGTTCTTC.

The V call is TRBV11-2, the J call TRBJ1-2; possible D gene TRBD1, 6 bases. The germline gives CDR1 SGHAT, CDR2 FQNNGV. Between the trimmed V and J ends, which lost 4 bases and 4 bases, there was a span of 13 bases. The CDR3 covers 14 residues. The CDR3 nucleotides read TGTGCCAGCAGCTCCGAGGGGGGGCCCTATGGCTACACCTTC. Translation: CASSSEGGPYGYTF.

The chain employs TRBV6-4 and TRBJ2-3, with TRBD2 identical over 7 bases. This CDR3 spans 15 amino acids. V shed 2 bases, J shed 5 bases, and the junction held 7 bases outside the gene matches. Germline lookup yields CDR1 MRHNA and CDR2 SNTAGT. The CDR3 DNA reads as TGTGCCAGCAGTGACCTGGCGGGAGTGGGAGATACGCAGTATTTT. Its protein product is CASSDLAGVGDTQYF.

This sequence joins TRBV19 and TRBJ2-1; 8 bases line up with TRBD1. The CDR3 runs to 15 residues. The germline CDR1 and CDR2 sequences are LNHDA and SQIVND (reference sequence). The ends lost 10 bases at V and 6 bases at J; junction bases unmatched: 14. As DNA, the CDR3 is TGTGCCACCACCCTCGGGCAGGGGGCGGTCAATGAGCAGTTCTTC. Translation gives CATTLGQGAVNEQFF. Together with reference TRBV19 and TRBJ2-1, the CDR3 gives the full variable domain: DGGITQSPKYLFRKEGQNVTLSCEQNLNHDAMYWYRQDPGQGLRLIYYSQIVNDFQKGDIAEGYSVSREKKESFPLTVTSAQKNPTAFYLCATTLGQGAVNEQFFGPGTRLTVL.

This chain connects TRBV5-1 to TRBJ2-1; D is perhaps TRBD2 (6 bases). The CDR3 extends over 15 amino acids. The germline gives CDR1 SGHRS, CDR2 YFSETQ. The V end lost 5 bases, the J end lost 3 bases, and 15 bases lay between the germline ends. The CDR3 DNA is TGCGCCAGCAGTCTACGGGACTCCGTCTACAATGAGCAGTTCTTC. This encodes CASSLRDSVYNEQFF.

The genes are TRBV28 and TRBJ1-1; D might be TRBD1 (6 bases). Germline CDR1 MDHEN, CDR2 SYDVKM. The germline V and J ends were trimmed by 5 bases and 1 base, with 11 bases remaining between them. This CDR3 contains 14 residues. CDR3 protein: CASSAADRNTEAFF. In nucleotides, the CDR3 is TGTGCCAGCAGTGCCGCGGACAGGAACACTGAAGCTTTCTTT. Filled out from reference TRBV28 and TRBJ1-1, the complete variable domain reads DVKVTQSSRYLVKRTGEKVFLECVQDMDHENMFWYRQDPGLGLRLIYFSYDVKMKEKGDIPEGYSVSREKKERFSLILESASTNQTSMYLCASSAADRNTEAFFGQGTRLTVV.

This chain joins TRBV28 and TRBJ1-6; D gene uncertain. V was pared by 7 bases and J by 7 bases, with 8 bases between. The germline V gene encodes CDR1 MDHEN and CDR2 SYDVKM. There are 12 residues in the CDR3. The CDR3 DNA sequence: TGTGCCAGCATCACAGCAAATTCACCCCTCCACTTT. It is translated as CASITANSPLHF.

This clone was seen only once. This chain uses TRBV28 with TRBJ1-1; D uncertain. CDR1 and CDR2 from the germline V gene are MDHEN and SYDVKM. V gave up 2 bases and J gave up 1 base, with 5 bases separating them. The CDR3 extends over 13 amino acids. The DNA of the CDR3 is TGTGCCAGCAGTTTACAAGAGAACACTGAAGCTTTCTTT. It encodes CASSLQENTEAFF.

This chain joins TRBV7-8 and TRBJ2-2; D ambiguous. Trimming took off 1 base at V and 0 bases at J, with 9 bases between the two ends. This CDR3 comprises 16 residues. Germline CDR1 and CDR2: SGHVS and FQNEAQ. CDR3 sequence: CASSLEGYSNTGELFF. CDR3 bases: TGTGCCAGCAGCTTAGAAGGTTATTCGAACACCGGGGAGCTGTTTTTT.

V gene TRBV20-1 combines with J gene TRBJ1-5; D remains ambiguous. V was trimmed by 6 bases and J by 8 bases, leaving 11 bases between them. Germline loops: CDR1 DFQATT, CDR2 SNEGSKA (reference sequence). The CDR3 is 11 residues long. The CDR3 bases are TGCAGTGCCGGTCGTGGTGAGCCCCAGCATTTT. It yields the protein CSAGRGEPQHF.

J is TRBJ1-6 and V is TRBV18, with D possibly being TRBD1 (6 bases). CDR3 size: 14 residues. The V and J ends lost 2 bases and 5 bases respectively, with 7 bases between them. CDR1 and CDR2 (germline): KGHSH, LQKENI. CDR3 region: CASSPRTDNSPLHF. The CDR3 DNA reads as TGTGCCAGCTCACCAAGGACAGATAATTCACCCCTCCACTTT. Looking up the rest from reference TRBV18 and TRBJ1-6 gives the full variable domain: NAGVMQNPRHLVRRRGQEARLRCSPMKGHSHVYWYRQLPEEGLKFMVYLQKENIIDESGMPKERFSAEFPKEGPSILRIQQVVRGDSAAYFCASSPRTDNSPLHFGNGTRLTVT.

The V and J genes are TRBV4-3 and TRBJ1-5, with 8 positions matching TRBD1. The V gene's germline CDR1 is LGHNA and CDR2 YSLEER. This CDR3 region has 17 residues. The trim removed 1 base at V and 4 bases at J, leaving 9 bases unmatched. CDR3 sequence: CASSQALLRQGNQPQHF. The DNA of the CDR3 is TGCGCCAGCAGCCAAGCGCTGCTCCGACAGGGGAATCAGCCCCAGCATTTT.

This rearrangement joins TRBV18 to TRBJ1-1; D ambiguous. This CDR3 region has 13 residues. V lost 6 bases and J lost 5, with 13 bases in between. Per the germline V gene, CDR1 is KGHSH and CDR2 is LQKENI. This chain's CDR3 is CASSPAEGTEAFF. CDR3 DNA sequence: TGTGCCAGCTCCCCCGCGGAAGGGACTGAAGCTTTCTTT.

The rearrangement uses TRBV19 and TRBJ1-4; D possibly corresponds to TRBD1 (6 bases). V lost 4 bases, J lost 4 bases, and 10 bases lay in between. CDR1 is LNHDA, CDR2 SQIVND, per germline (reference sequence). CDR3 length: 14 amino acids. Here the CDR3 reads CASSSGQYNEKLFF. The CDR3 bases are TGTGCCAGTAGTAGCGGACAGTATAATGAAAAACTGTTTTTT. The complete variable domain, with remaining parts taken from reference TRBV19 and TRBJ1-4, reads DGGITQSPKYLFRKEGQNVTLSCEQNLNHDAMYWYRQDPGQGLRLIYYSQIVNDFQKGDIAEGYSVSREKKESFPLTVTSAQKNPTAFYLCASSSGQYNEKLFFGSGTQLSVL.

This clone was picked up one time. The chain is built from TRBV24-1 and TRBJ2-1; D is undetermined. The germline gives CDR1 KGHDR, CDR2 SFDVKD. The CDR3 loop spans 14 amino acids. The germline V and J ends were trimmed by 1 base and 7 bases, with 10 bases remaining between them. CDR3 bases: TGTGCCACCAGTGATTTTAAAGGGTTGAATGAGCAGTTCTTC. Translation: CATSDFKGLNEQFF.

CDR3 sequence: CASRYYNEQFF. As DNA, the CDR3 is TGTGCCAGCAGGTATTACAATGAGCAGTTCTTC. The chain is built from TRBV7-2 and TRBJ2-1; D unclear. Germline CDR1 SGHTA, CDR2 FQGNSA. The CDR3 loop spans 11 amino acids. V was shortened by 6 bases and J by 4 bases, with 4 bases between the two germline ends.

This clone has only one observation. Here the CDR3 DNA reads TGTGCCAGCAGCTTTGGGACTAGCGGGGGTATTATCCTTCAAGAGACCCAGTACTTC. It codes for CASSFGTSGGIILQETQYF. The rearrangement joins TRBV7-9 to TRBJ2-5; 14 bases match TRBD2. Germline values: CDR1 SEHNR, CDR2 FQNEAQ (reference sequence). Trimming cost V 3 bases and J 2 bases; bases outside gene matches: 11. The CDR3 contains 19 residues.

V usage is TRBV9 and J usage is TRBJ2-2, with TRBD2 identical over 13 bases. The J segment lost 5 bases and the V segment lost 3 bases, leaving 7 bases of the junction unmatched. The CDR3 runs to 17 residues. Germline V gene sequence: CDR1 SGDLS, CDR2 YYNGEE. The CDR3 is CASSETLAGGGTGELFF. The CDR3 coding sequence is TGTGCCAGCAGCGAGACACTAGCGGGAGGGGGAACCGGGGAGCTGTTTTTT.

V and J are TRBV28 and TRBJ2-7; D possibly corresponds to TRBD1 (6 bases). The CDR3 is made up of 14 amino acids. In germline, CDR1 is MDHEN, CDR2 SYDVKM. Trimming took off 8 bases at V and 2 bases at J, with 16 bases between the two ends. As DNA, the CDR3 is TGTGCCAGCCTAAACGCGGACAGAGCCTACGAGCAGTACTTC. This sequence encodes CASLNADRAYEQYF.